A selection of T cell receptor beta chains follows, all from one sample in a study of blood T cell repertoires in COVID-19. Only in-frame clones appear in the TCRdb table, and some are missing; sequencing was by immunoSEQ multiplex PCR. The sample consists of fewer than 150,000 clones, around 85% of them appearing once. Sample: peripheral blood. These receptors came from a middle-aged man with acute or convalescent COVID-19. Each CDR3 is given with its conserved first and last residue. Fields, in order: clone size, V gene, D gene, J gene, CDR3 DNA, CDR3 protein. A D gene is named only where the DNA matches it firmly. Clone size is given for some rows only: seen once, a few or many times, or a class if the clone is expanded.

abundance: NA
v_gene: TRBV30
d_gene: TRBD2
j_gene: TRBJ2-1
CDR3nt: TGTGCCTGGAGCCGACTAGCGGGGTACAATGAGCAGTTCTTC
CDR3aa: CAWSRLAGYNEQFF

abundance: NA
v_gene: TRBV6-5
d_gene: TRBD1
j_gene: TRBJ1-5
CDR3nt: TGTGCCAGCAGTTGGACAGGGTCTGTAACTCAGCCCCAGCATTTT
CDR3aa: CASSWTGSVTQPQHF

abundance: NA
v_gene: TRBV5-1
d_gene: NA
j_gene: TRBJ1-3
CDR3nt: TGCGCCAGCAGCTTGGGTCCCGGGGGTTCGTCTGGAAACACCATATATTTT
CDR3aa: CASSLGPGGSSGNTIYF

abundance: NA
v_gene: TRBV10-1
d_gene: TRBD1
j_gene: TRBJ1-1
CDR3nt: TGCGCCAGCAGTTCTCCAGGGGGGACTGAAGCTTTCTTT
CDR3aa: CASSSPGGTEAFF

abundance: NA
v_gene: TRBV9
d_gene: TRBD2
j_gene: TRBJ2-2
CDR3nt: TGTGCCAGCAGCGTAGCGGGAGGCAAGGCCGGGGAGCTGTTTTTT
CDR3aa: CASSVAGGKAGELFF

abundance: NA
v_gene: TRBV3-1/TRBV3-2
d_gene: NA
j_gene: TRBJ1-1
CDR3nt: TGTGCCAGCAGCCAAATGACAGGGAACACTGAAGCTTTCTTT
CDR3aa: CASSQMTGNTEAFF

abundance: NA
v_gene: TRBV30
d_gene: TRBD2
j_gene: TRBJ2-1
CDR3nt: TGTGCCGCCCGCAAGCGGGGGGGCAATGAGCAGTTCTTC
CDR3aa: CAARKRGGNEQFF

abundance: NA
v_gene: TRBV5-1
d_gene: NA
j_gene: TRBJ1-1
CDR3nt: TGCGCCAGCAGACAGAACGGGGGTGCCATGAACACTGAAGCTTTCTTT
CDR3aa: CASRQNGGAMNTEAFF

abundance: NA
v_gene: TRBV6-5
d_gene: TRBD1
j_gene: TRBJ1-2
CDR3nt: TGTGCCAGCAGTAGACAGGGATTGGGCTATGGCTACACCTTC
CDR3aa: CASSRQGLGYGYTF

abundance: NA
v_gene: TRBV3-1/TRBV3-2
d_gene: NA
j_gene: TRBJ1-2
CDR3nt: TGTGCCAGCCGAGATATTTTGGGCGGCTACACCTTC
CDR3aa: CASRDILGGYTF

abundance: once
v_gene: TRBV6-4
d_gene: TRBD1
j_gene: TRBJ1-6
CDR3nt: TGTGCCAGCAGTGCCTCCTACAGGGGGGGGACACATTCACCCCTCCACTTT
CDR3aa: CASSASYRGGTHSPLHF

abundance: NA
v_gene: TRBV5-1
d_gene: NA
j_gene: TRBJ2-1
CDR3nt: TGCGCCAGCAGCTTTTCGGGCAATGAGCAGTTCTTC
CDR3aa: CASSFSGNEQFF

abundance: NA
v_gene: TRBV6-1
d_gene: NA
j_gene: TRBJ2-2
CDR3nt: TGTGCCAGCAGTGAAGCTTCCGGGAACGCCGGGGAGCTGTTTTTT
CDR3aa: CASSEASGNAGELFF

abundance: NA
v_gene: TRBV28
d_gene: TRBD2
j_gene: TRBJ2-1
CDR3nt: TGTGCCAGCAGTCCCTGGACTAGCGGGGGGGCGGGGCAGTTCTTC
CDR3aa: CASSPWTSGGAGQFF

abundance: NA
v_gene: TRBV9
d_gene: TRBD1
j_gene: TRBJ2-3
CDR3nt: TGTGCCAGCAGCGTAGGAGGACAGGGGGTGGCAGATACGCAGTATTTT
CDR3aa: CASSVGGQGVADTQYF

abundance: NA
v_gene: TRBV28
d_gene: TRBD1
j_gene: TRBJ1-2
CDR3nt: TGTGCCAGCAGTTTAGCCCGGACAGGGGATGTCTATGGCTACACCTTC
CDR3aa: CASSLARTGDVYGYTF

abundance: NA
v_gene: TRBV27
d_gene: TRBD1
j_gene: TRBJ1-2
CDR3nt: TGTGCCAGCAGTTTGACCCGGGACAGTAACTATGGCTACACCTTC
CDR3aa: CASSLTRDSNYGYTF

abundance: NA
v_gene: TRBV3-1/TRBV3-2
d_gene: NA
j_gene: TRBJ1-1
CDR3nt: TGTGCCAGCAGCTTCGAGACACCCCTGAACACTGAAGCTTTCTTT
CDR3aa: CASSFETPLNTEAFF

abundance: NA
v_gene: TRBV15
d_gene: TRBD1
j_gene: TRBJ1-2
CDR3nt: TGTGCCACCAGCAGGGGACAGATAAACTATGGCTACACCTTC
CDR3aa: CATSRGQINYGYTF

abundance: NA
v_gene: TRBV6-5
d_gene: NA
j_gene: TRBJ1-1
CDR3nt: TGTGCCAGCAGTTGGTCAGGGGTGTTGGACACTGAAGCTTTCTTT
CDR3aa: CASSWSGVLDTEAFF

abundance: NA
v_gene: TRBV5-1
d_gene: TRBD2
j_gene: TRBJ2-1
CDR3nt: TGCGCCAGCAGCTCCGAGCGGGGGGGCCGGAGTGAGCAGTTCTTC
CDR3aa: CASSSERGGRSEQFF

abundance: few
v_gene: TRBV7-9
d_gene: NA
j_gene: TRBJ1-4
CDR3nt: TGTGCCAGCAGCTCGGTCGAGGTAGATGAAAAACTGTTTTTT
CDR3aa: CASSSVEVDEKLFF

abundance: NA
v_gene: TRBV29-1
d_gene: NA
j_gene: TRBJ1-1
CDR3nt: TGCAGCGGATGCTGGGGAGCGGACACTGAAGCTTTCTTT
CDR3aa: CSGCWGADTEAFF

abundance: NA
v_gene: TRBV5-1
d_gene: NA
j_gene: TRBJ1-5
CDR3nt: TGCGCCAGCAGCGCCGGGACACTATATCAGCCCCAGCATTTT
CDR3aa: CASSAGTLYQPQHF

abundance: NA
v_gene: TRBV9
d_gene: TRBD1
j_gene: TRBJ1-2
CDR3nt: TGTGCCAGCAGCGGGGGGACAGGGAACTATGGCTACACCTTC
CDR3aa: CASSGGTGNYGYTF

abundance: NA
v_gene: TRBV15
d_gene: NA
j_gene: TRBJ2-1
CDR3nt: TGTGCCACCAGCAGAGAAGCGATGTTAAACTCCTACAATGAGCAGTTCTTC
CDR3aa: CATSREAMLNSYNEQFF

abundance: NA
v_gene: TRBV6-4
d_gene: NA
j_gene: TRBJ2-3
CDR3nt: TGTGCCAGCAGTGACCCGAGGGAAATCTCACCCGTTTACACAGATACGCAGTATTTT
CDR3aa: CASSDPREISPVYTDTQYF

abundance: NA
v_gene: TRBV3-1/TRBV3-2
d_gene: TRBD1
j_gene: TRBJ1-6
CDR3nt: TGTGCCAGCAGCCAAGGCGACAGGGCTTCTGGAAATTCACCCCTCCACTTT
CDR3aa: CASSQGDRASGNSPLHF

abundance: NA
v_gene: TRBV9
d_gene: TRBD1
j_gene: TRBJ2-2
CDR3nt: TGTGCCAGCAGCTCACCAGGCCGACAGGGAATGAACACCGGGGAGCTGTTTTTT
CDR3aa: CASSSPGRQGMNTGELFF

abundance: NA
v_gene: TRBV5-1
d_gene: TRBD2
j_gene: TRBJ2-2
CDR3nt: TGCGCCAGCAGCGCGGGAGGGAACACCGGGGAGCTGTTTTTT
CDR3aa: CASSAGGNTGELFF

abundance: NA
v_gene: TRBV20-1
d_gene: NA
j_gene: TRBJ2-7
CDR3nt: TGCAGTGCTAGTGGGCAGATTAACTACGAGCAGTACTTC
CDR3aa: CSASGQINYEQYF

abundance: NA
v_gene: TRBV21-1
d_gene: NA
j_gene: TRBJ2-1
CDR3nt: TGTGCCAGCAGCAAATACCGGGACAAGGACTTCTTC
CDR3aa: CASSKYRDKDFF

abundance: NA
v_gene: TRBV30
d_gene: NA
j_gene: TRBJ1-6
CDR3nt: TGTGCCTGGATAAGTGGCCAAGCGGTCTCCTATAATTCACCCCTCCACTTT
CDR3aa: CAWISGQAVSYNSPLHF

abundance: NA
v_gene: TRBV6-5
d_gene: TRBD1
j_gene: TRBJ1-2
CDR3nt: TGTGCCACCCACCCGGGACAGATCTCGGGTGGCTACACCTTC
CDR3aa: CATHPGQISGGYTF

abundance: NA
v_gene: TRBV2
d_gene: TRBD1
j_gene: TRBJ2-7
CDR3nt: TGTGCCAGCAGTGAAATGAAAGGGACAGGGGGCTACGAGCAGTACTTC
CDR3aa: CASSEMKGTGGYEQYF

abundance: once
v_gene: TRBV2
d_gene: NA
j_gene: TRBJ1-5
CDR3nt: TGTGCCAGCAGTGATGGTCGGCAGGCCAATCAGCCCCAGCATTTT
CDR3aa: CASSDGRQANQPQHF

abundance: NA
v_gene: TRBV6-5
d_gene: NA
j_gene: TRBJ1-6
CDR3nt: TGTGCCAGCAGTTACAGGGGGTCATCACCCCTCCACTTT
CDR3aa: CASSYRGSSPLHF

abundance: NA
v_gene: TRBV7-3
d_gene: NA
j_gene: TRBJ1-1
CDR3nt: TGTGCCAGCAGCCAGGACAGCTTGAACACTGAAGCTTTCTTT
CDR3aa: CASSQDSLNTEAFF

abundance: NA
v_gene: TRBV6-1
d_gene: TRBD1
j_gene: TRBJ2-7
CDR3nt: TGTGCCAGCAGTGAATGGGGGACAGGGGCCTACGAGCAGTACTTC
CDR3aa: CASSEWGTGAYEQYF

abundance: NA
v_gene: TRBV30
d_gene: NA
j_gene: TRBJ2-3
CDR3nt: TGTGCCTGGAGTCGCCAACTAGATACGCAGTATTTT
CDR3aa: CAWSRQLDTQYF

abundance: NA
v_gene: TRBV3-1/TRBV3-2
d_gene: NA
j_gene: TRBJ1-2
CDR3nt: TGTGCCAGCAGCCAAGACAGAAACTATGGCTACACCTTC
CDR3aa: CASSQDRNYGYTF

abundance: NA
v_gene: TRBV7-6
d_gene: TRBD1
j_gene: TRBJ1-2
CDR3nt: TGTGCCAGCAGCCCCTTAGCACAGGGGTTTGCTGGCTACACCTTC
CDR3aa: CASSPLAQGFAGYTF

abundance: NA
v_gene: TRBV6-6
d_gene: TRBD1
j_gene: TRBJ1-5
CDR3nt: TGTGCCAGCAGCTGGGACAGAAATACAATCGCCCAGCATTTT
CDR3aa: CASSWDRNTIAQHF

abundance: NA
v_gene: TRBV7-6
d_gene: NA
j_gene: TRBJ1-3
CDR3nt: TGTGCCAGCAGCTTAGTACCGAGCTCTGGAAACACCATATATTTT
CDR3aa: CASSLVPSSGNTIYF

abundance: NA
v_gene: TRBV10-2
d_gene: TRBD1
j_gene: TRBJ1-6
CDR3nt: TGCGCCAGCAGTGATCCGGGCAGGGGGAATAATTCACCCCTCCACTTT
CDR3aa: CASSDPGRGNNSPLHF

abundance: NA
v_gene: TRBV19
d_gene: TRBD1
j_gene: TRBJ2-1
CDR3nt: TGTGCCAGTAGGCCGACAGGGAAGAATGAGCAGTTCTTC
CDR3aa: CASRPTGKNEQFF

abundance: NA
v_gene: TRBV6-6
d_gene: NA
j_gene: TRBJ2-3
CDR3nt: TGTGCCAGCAGTTCTGCGGGGGCCGGTGACGAAGATACGCAGTATTTT
CDR3aa: CASSSAGAGDEDTQYF

abundance: NA
v_gene: TRBV7-9
d_gene: TRBD1
j_gene: TRBJ2-7
CDR3nt: TGTGCCAGCAGCTCGACGTCCGGGACAGGGTCCTACGAGCAGTACTTC
CDR3aa: CASSSTSGTGSYEQYF